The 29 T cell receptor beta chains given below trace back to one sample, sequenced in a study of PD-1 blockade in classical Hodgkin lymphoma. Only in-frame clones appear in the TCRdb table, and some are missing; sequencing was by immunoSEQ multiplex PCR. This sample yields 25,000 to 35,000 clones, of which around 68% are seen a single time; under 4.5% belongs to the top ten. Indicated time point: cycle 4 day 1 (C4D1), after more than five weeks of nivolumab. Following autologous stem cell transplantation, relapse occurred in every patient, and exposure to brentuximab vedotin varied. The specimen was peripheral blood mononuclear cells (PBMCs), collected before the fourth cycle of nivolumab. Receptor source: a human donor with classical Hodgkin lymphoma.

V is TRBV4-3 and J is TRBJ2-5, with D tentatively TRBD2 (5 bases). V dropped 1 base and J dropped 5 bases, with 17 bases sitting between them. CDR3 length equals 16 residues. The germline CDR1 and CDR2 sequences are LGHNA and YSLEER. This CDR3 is CASSQAPTAGGETQYF. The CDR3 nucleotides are TGCGCCAGCAGCCAAGCTCCCACTGCGGGCGGCGAGACCCAGTACTTC.

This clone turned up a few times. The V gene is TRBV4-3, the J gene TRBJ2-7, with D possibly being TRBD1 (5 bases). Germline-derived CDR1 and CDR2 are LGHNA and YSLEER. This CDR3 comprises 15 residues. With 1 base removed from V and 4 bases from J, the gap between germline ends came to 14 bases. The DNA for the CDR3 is TGCGCCAGCAGCCAAGGGGCAGGGCCGATTTACGAGCAGTACTTC. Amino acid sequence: CASSQGAGPIYEQYF.

The CDR3 reads CASTTSLEAFF. The CDR3 DNA is TGTGCCAGCACGACCTCACTGGAGGCTTTCTTT. The chain has TRBV7-9 and TRBJ1-1; D call uncertain. Germline assignment: CDR1 SEHNR and CDR2 FQNEAQ (reference sequence). The germline V and J ends were trimmed by 7 bases and 11 bases, with 14 bases remaining between them. The CDR3 runs to 11 residues.

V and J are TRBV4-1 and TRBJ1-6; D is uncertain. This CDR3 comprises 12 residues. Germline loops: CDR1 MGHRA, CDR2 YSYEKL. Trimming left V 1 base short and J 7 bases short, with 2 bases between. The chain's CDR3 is CASSQGNSPLHF. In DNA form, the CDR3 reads TGCGCCAGCAGCCAAGGAAATTCACCCCTCCACTTT.

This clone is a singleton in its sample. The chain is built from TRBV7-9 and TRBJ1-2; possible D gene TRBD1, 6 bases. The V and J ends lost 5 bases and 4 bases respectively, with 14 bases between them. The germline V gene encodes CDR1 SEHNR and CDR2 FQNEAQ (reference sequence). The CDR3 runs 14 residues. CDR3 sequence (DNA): TGTGCCAGCAGCCCAACCGACAGGCTCTATGGCTACACCTTC. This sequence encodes CASSPTDRLYGYTF.

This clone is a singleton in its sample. As DNA, the CDR3 is TGTGCCAGTAGTTCTAGCGGGAGGGCCGGTGGGGCCAACGTCCTGACTTTC. The encoded protein is CASSSSGRAGGANVLTF. The chain combines TRBV19 with TRBJ2-6; 12 bases agree with TRBD2. Germline V gives CDR1 LNHDA, CDR2 SQIVND (reference sequence). The CDR3 is made up of 17 amino acids. Unmatched junction bases numbered 5, after V lost 5 bases and J lost 3 bases.

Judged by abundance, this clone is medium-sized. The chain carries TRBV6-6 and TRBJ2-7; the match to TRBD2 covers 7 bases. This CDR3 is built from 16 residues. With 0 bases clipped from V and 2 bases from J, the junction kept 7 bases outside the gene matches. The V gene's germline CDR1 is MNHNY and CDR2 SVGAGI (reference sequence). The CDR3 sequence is CASSYSRLASTYEQYF. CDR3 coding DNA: TGTGCCAGCAGTTACTCACGACTAGCCTCCACCTACGAGCAGTACTTC.

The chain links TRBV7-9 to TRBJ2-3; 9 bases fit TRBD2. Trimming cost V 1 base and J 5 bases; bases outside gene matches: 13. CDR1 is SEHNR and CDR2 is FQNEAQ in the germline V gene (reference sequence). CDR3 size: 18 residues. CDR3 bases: TGTGCCAGCAGCTTAGGCTTGGTAGTAGCGGGGGATAGAGATACGCAGTATTTT. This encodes CASSLGLVVAGDRDTQYF.

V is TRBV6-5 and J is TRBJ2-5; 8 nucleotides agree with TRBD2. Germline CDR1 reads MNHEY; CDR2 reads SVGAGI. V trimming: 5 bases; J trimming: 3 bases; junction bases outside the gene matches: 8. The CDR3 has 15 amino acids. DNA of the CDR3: TGTGCCAGCAGTCGGACGGGGGGGTGGGAAGAGACCCAGTACTTC. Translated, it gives CASSRTGGWEETQYF.

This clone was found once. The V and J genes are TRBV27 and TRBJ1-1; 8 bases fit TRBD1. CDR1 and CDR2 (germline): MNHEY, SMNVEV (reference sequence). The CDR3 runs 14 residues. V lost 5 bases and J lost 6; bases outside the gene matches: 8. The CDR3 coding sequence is TGTGCCAGCAGTCCACGAACAGGGGGGCCTGAAGCTTTCTTT. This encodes CASSPRTGGPEAFF.

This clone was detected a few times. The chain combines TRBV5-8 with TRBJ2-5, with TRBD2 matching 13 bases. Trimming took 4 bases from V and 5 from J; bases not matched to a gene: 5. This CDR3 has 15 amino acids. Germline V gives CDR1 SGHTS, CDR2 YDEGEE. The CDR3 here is CASSTRLAGGETQYF. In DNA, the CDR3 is TGTGCCAGCAGCACTCGACTAGCGGGGGGCGAGACCCAGTACTTC.

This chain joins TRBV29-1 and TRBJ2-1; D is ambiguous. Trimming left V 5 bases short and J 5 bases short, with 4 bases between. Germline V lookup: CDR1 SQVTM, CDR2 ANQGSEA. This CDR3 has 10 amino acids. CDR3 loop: CSVWDNEQFF. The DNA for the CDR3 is TGCAGCGTTTGGGACAATGAGCAGTTCTTC.

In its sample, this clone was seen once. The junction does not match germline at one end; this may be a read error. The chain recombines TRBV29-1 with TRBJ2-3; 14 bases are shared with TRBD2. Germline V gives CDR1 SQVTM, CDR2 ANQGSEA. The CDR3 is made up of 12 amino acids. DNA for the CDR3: TGCAGGGGGGGACTAGCGGGAGATGCGCAGTATTTT. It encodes CRGGLAGDAQYF.

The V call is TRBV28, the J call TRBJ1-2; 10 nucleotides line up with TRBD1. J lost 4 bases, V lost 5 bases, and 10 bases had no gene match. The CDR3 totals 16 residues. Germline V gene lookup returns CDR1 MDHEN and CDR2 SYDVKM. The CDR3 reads CASSAGTGEDGYGYTF. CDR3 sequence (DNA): TGTGCCAGCAGTGCCGGGACAGGGGAAGACGGCTATGGCTACACCTTC.

The CDR3 region has the DNA TGTGCCAGCAGCCTTATGACAGGGGGGTACGAGCAGTACTTC. This sequence encodes CASSLMTGGYEQYF. The chain couples TRBV6-5 to TRBJ2-7; 9 bases fit TRBD1. CDR1 is MNHEY and CDR2 is SVGAGI in the germline V gene. This CDR3 has 14 residues. Trimming removed 6 bases from V and 4 bases from J; junction bases left unmatched: 7.

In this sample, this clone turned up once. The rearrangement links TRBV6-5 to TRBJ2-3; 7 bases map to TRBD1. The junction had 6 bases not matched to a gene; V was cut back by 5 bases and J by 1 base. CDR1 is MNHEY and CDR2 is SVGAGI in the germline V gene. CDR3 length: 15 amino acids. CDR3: CASSPRQGGTDTQYF. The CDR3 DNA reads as TGTGCCAGCAGTCCCCGACAGGGAGGCACAGATACGCAGTATTTT.

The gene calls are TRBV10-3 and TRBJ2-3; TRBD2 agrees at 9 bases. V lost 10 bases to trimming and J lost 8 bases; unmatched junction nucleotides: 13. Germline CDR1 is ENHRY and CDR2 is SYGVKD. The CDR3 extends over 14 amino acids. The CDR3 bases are TGTGCCACTTCTTCCGAGCGGGAGGATGTTACGCAGTATTTT. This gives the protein CATSSEREDVTQYF.

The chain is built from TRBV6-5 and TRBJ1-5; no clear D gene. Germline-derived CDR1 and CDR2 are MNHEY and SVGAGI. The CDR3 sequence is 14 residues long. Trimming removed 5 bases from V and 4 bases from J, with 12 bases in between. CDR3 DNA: TGTGCCAGCAGTACCCGATCAAGGAATCAGCCCCAGCATTTT. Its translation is CASSTRSRNQPQHF.

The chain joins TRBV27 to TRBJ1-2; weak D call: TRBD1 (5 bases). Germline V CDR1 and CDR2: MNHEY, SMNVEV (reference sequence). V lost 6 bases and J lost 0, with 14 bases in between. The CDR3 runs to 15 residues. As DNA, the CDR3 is TGTGCCAGCAGGCCAGACAGCTCCCCTAACTATGGCTACACCTTC. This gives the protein CASRPDSSPNYGYTF.

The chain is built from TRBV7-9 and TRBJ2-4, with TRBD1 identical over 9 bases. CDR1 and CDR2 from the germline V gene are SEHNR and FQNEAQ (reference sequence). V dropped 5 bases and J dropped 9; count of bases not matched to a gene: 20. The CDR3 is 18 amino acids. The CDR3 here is CASSTGGARFEYRAIQYF. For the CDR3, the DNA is TGTGCCAGCAGCACAGGGGGCGCGAGGTTTGAATATCGGGCCATTCAGTACTTC. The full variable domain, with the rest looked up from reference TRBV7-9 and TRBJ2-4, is DTGVSQNPRHKITKRGQNVTFRCDPISEHNRLYWYRQTLGQGPEFLTYFQNEAQLEKSRLLSDRFSAERPKGSFSTLEIQRTEQGDSAMYLCASSTGGARFEYRAIQYFGAGTRLSVL.

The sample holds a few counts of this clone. The CDR3 loop is CASTPRGSTDTQYF. The CDR3 DNA reads as TGTGCCAGCACACCGAGGGGGAGCACAGATACGCAGTATTTT. This sequence joins TRBV7-2 and TRBJ2-3, with D possibly matching TRBD1 (6 bases). The V and J ends lost 7 bases and 0 bases respectively, with 11 bases between them. Germline V gene lookup returns CDR1 SGHTA and CDR2 FQGNSA. This CDR3 comprises 14 residues.

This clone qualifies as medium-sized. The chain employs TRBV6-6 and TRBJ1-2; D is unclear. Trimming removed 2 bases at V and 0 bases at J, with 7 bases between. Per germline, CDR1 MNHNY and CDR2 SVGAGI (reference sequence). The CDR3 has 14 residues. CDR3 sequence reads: CASSYVTTNYGYTF. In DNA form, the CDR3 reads TGTGCCAGCAGTTACGTGACAACTAACTATGGCTACACCTTC.

The CDR3 DNA sequence: TGTGCCAGCCTCGGGGACCCCAATCAGCCCCAGCATTTT. Protein sequence: CASLGDPNQPQHF. The genes are TRBV28 and TRBJ1-5; D is possibly TRBD1 (5 bases). Germline V lookup: CDR1 MDHEN, CDR2 SYDVKM. The CDR3 consists of 13 residues. Trimming took 8 bases from V and 3 from J, leaving 11 bases between them.

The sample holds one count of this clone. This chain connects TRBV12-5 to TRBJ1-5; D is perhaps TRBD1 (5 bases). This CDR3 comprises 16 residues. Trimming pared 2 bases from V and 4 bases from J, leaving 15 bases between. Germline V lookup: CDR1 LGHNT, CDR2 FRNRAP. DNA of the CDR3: TGTGCTAGTGGTTTGTCTGGCAGGGCGGGAAATCAGCCCCAGCATTTT. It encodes CASGLSGRAGNQPQHF.

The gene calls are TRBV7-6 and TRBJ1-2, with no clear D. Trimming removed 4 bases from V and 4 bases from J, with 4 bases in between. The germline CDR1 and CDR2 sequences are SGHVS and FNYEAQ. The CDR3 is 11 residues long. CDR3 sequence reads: CASSSIYGYTF. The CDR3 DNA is TGTGCCAGCAGCTCCATCTATGGCTACACCTTC.

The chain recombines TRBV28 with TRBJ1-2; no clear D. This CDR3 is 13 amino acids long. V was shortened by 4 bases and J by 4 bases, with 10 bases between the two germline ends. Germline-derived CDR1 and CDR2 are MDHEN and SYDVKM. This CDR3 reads CASSSMDSYGYTF. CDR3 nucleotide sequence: TGTGCCAGCAGTTCTATGGACTCCTATGGCTACACCTTC.

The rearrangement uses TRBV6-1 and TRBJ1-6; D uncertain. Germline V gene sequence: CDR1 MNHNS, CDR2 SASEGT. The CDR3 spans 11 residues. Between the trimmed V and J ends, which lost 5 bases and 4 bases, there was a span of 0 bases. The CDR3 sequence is CASSYNSPLHF. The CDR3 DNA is TGTGCCAGCAGTTATAATTCACCCCTCCACTTT.

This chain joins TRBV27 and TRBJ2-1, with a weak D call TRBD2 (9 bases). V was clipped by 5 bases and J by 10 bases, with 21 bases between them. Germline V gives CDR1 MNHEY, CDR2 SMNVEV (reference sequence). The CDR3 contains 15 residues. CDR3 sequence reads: CASSPGGASGGEQFF. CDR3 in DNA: TGTGCCAGCAGTCCAGGGGGCGCGAGCGGGGGGGAGCAGTTCTTC.

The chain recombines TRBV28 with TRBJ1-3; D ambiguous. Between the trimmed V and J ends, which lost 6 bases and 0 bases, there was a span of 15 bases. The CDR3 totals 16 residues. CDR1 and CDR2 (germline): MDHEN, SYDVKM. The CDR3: CASSHGRSPSGNTIYF. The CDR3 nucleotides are TGTGCCAGCAGCCATGGACGGAGCCCCTCTGGAAACACCATATATTTT.